The 24 T cell receptor beta chains below come from one sample, sequenced in a study of T cell clonality in common variable immunodeficiency. General observations from the study: Common variable immunodeficiency TCR beta sequences reportedly had fewer deletions and N-nucleotide insertions.

These receptors are not linked to any known antigen. Here immunoSEQ multiplex PCR was the method, and the copy in TCRdb shows in-frame clones only, minus some. The repertoire consists of around 10,000 clones, none detected only once. Sequencing was carried out using peripheral blood mononuclear cells. These receptors came from a human donor with common variable immunodeficiency.

CDR3 DNA, as far as it was read: TGTGCCAGTAGTTGGACTGGTAGCAATCAGCCC. Its translation is CASSWTGSNQP. The full-length CDR3 reads as CASSWTGSNQPQHF. This chain joins TRBV19 and TRBJ1-5; D gene uncertain. The read is 3 residues too short to cover the CDR3 end, so that end is filled in from the germline J gene. The CDR3 extends over 14 amino acids. The ends were cut back, 5 bases at V and 0 bases at J, with 8 bases in the middle. The germline V gene has CDR1 LNHDA and CDR2 SQIVND (reference sequence).

Notes on this clone: The read halts 3 residues ahead of the CDR3 end, with the missing end drawn from the germline J gene. This sequence joins TRBV7-9 and TRBJ2-1; 9 bases agree with TRBD2. V shed 4 bases and J 9 bases; nucleotides not matched to a gene: 10. The germline V gene encodes CDR1 SEHNR and CDR2 FQNEAQ (reference sequence). The CDR3 is 15 residues long. Partial CDR3 DNA: TGTGCCAGCAGCTCGTCAGCGGGAGGATCGGGTGAG. Its protein product is CASSSSAGGSGE. The CDR3 in full is CASSSSAGGSGEQFF.

In its sample, this clone was seen a few times. The observed sequence ends 3 residues before the CDR3 terminus, with the missing tail filled in from the germline J gene. The gene calls are TRBV7-9 and TRBJ1-1; D unclear. CDR3 length: 12 residues. V lost 6 bases and J lost 1, with 6 bases in between. The V gene's germline CDR1 is SEHNR and CDR2 FQNEAQ (reference sequence). CDR3 residues: CASSPENTEAFF. The sequenced part of the CDR3 DNA is TGTGCCAGCAGTCCAGAGAACACTGAA.

Relative to its sample, this clone is medium-sized. The CDR3 is cut off 3 residues early in the read; its end comes from the germline J gene. The J gene is TRBJ1-2, the V gene TRBV18; the match to TRBD1 covers 8 bases. The CDR3 consists of 16 residues. Germline lookup yields CDR1 KGHSH and CDR2 LQKENI. J gave up 4 bases and V 0 bases, and 7 bases lay outside the gene matches. The CDR3 bases that were read are TGTGCCAGCTCACCACCGGGGACAGGAGGAACCTATGGC. As protein: CASSPPGTGGTYG. The whole CDR3 sequence reads CASSPPGTGGTYGYTF. Full variable domain (missing parts from reference TRBV18 and TRBJ1-2): NAGVMQNPRHLVRRRGQEARLRCSPMKGHSHVYWYRQLPEEGLKFMVYLQKENIIDESGMPKERFSAEFPKEGPSILRIQQVVRGDSAAYFCASSPPGTGGTYGYTFGSGTRLTVV.

This clone turned up a few times. The observed sequence ends 3 residues before the CDR3 terminus, with the missing tail filled in from the germline J gene. Different DNA sequences within this sample yield the same CDR3. The rearrangement uses TRBV19 and TRBJ1-5; 8 bases align to TRBD1. This CDR3 comprises 14 residues. With V trimmed by 5 bases and J by 8 bases, 8 bases remained unmatched. The germline gives CDR1 LNHDA, CDR2 SQIVND (reference sequence). The CDR3 is CASSGPQGGEPQHF. Incomplete CDR3 DNA: TGTGCCAGTAGTGGCCCACAGGGGGGGGAGCCC. The full variable domain, its missing parts supplied by reference TRBV19 and TRBJ1-5, is DGGITQSPKYLFRKEGQNVTLSCEQNLNHDAMYWYRQDPGQGLRLIYYSQIVNDFQKGDIAEGYSVSREKKESFPLTVTSAQKNPTAFYLCASSGPQGGEPQHFGDGTRLSIL.

As concerns this clone: The missing CDR3 end, 3 residues past where the read stops, is filled in from the germline J gene. The rearrangement joins TRBV7-3 to TRBJ2-1; D not resolved. Germline CDR1 and CDR2: SGHTA and FQGTGA. The CDR3 runs to 14 residues. V dropped 1 base and J dropped 5 bases, with 9 bases sitting between them. The part of the CDR3 DNA that was read is TGTGCCAGCAGCTTAATAGCATCAAACAATGAG. Protein sequence: CASSLIASNNE. The whole CDR3 reads CASSLIASNNEQFF.

This clone appeared a few times. The sequenced fragment ends 3 residues before the CDR3 boundary, so the rest is inferred from the germline J gene. The gene calls are TRBV11-2 and TRBJ1-5, with D possibly being TRBD1 (5 bases). Germline loops: CDR1 SGHAT, CDR2 FQNNGV. The ends were cut back, 1 base at V and 7 bases at J, with 8 bases in the middle. The CDR3 sequence is 13 residues long. The CDR3 spells CASSLGGDQPQHF. CDR3 bases read: TGTGCCAGCAGCTTAGGCGGGGACCAGCCC.

Of note for this clone: Read sequence stops 3 residues before the CDR3 end, and the germline J gene provides the missing end. The V and J genes are TRBV18 and TRBJ1-1, with 7 bases aligning to TRBD1. The CDR3 is 12 residues long. In germline, CDR1 is KGHSH, CDR2 LQKENI. The CDR3 loop reads CASSQNRGEAFF. The DNA read from the CDR3 is TGTGCCAGCTCCCAAAACAGGGGCGAA.

Only a few counts were recorded for this clone. The DNA read from the CDR3 is TGTGCCAGCAGCTTAAAGGGACTAGCGGGCGAG. It specifies CASSLKGLAGE. The full CDR3 protein reads CASSLKGLAGEQYF. The rearrangement joins TRBV7-6 to TRBJ2-7; TRBD2 aligns across 12 bases. The sequenced fragment ends 3 residues before the CDR3 boundary, so the rest is inferred from the germline J gene. V gave up 2 bases and J gave up 6 bases; unmatched junction bases: 2. Germline V gene data show CDR1 as SGHVS and CDR2 as FNYEAQ. The CDR3 contains 14 residues.

With regard to this clone: The read is 3 residues too short to cover the CDR3 end, so that end is filled in from the germline J gene. This chain links TRBV7-3 with TRBJ2-3; 8 nucleotides line up with TRBD1. This CDR3 spans 14 amino acids. The germline gives CDR1 SGHTA, CDR2 FQGTGA. V was clipped by 3 bases and J by 4 bases; unmatched bases: 3. This CDR3 is CASSFRGRADTQYF. CDR3 DNA, as far as it was read: TGTGCCAGCAGCTTCAGGGGGCGCGCAGATACG.

This clone was found many times. The DNA ends 3 residues before the CDR3 does, and the rest of the CDR3 is filled in from the germline J gene. The rearrangement links TRBV5-1 to TRBJ1-6; D is perhaps TRBD1 (6 bases). Trimming pared 0 bases from V and 10 bases from J, leaving 17 bases between. Germline V gene lookup returns CDR1 SGHRS and CDR2 YFSETQ. This CDR3 has 16 amino acids. The part of the CDR3 DNA that was read is TGCGCCAGCAGCTTGGCAGCCGGGACAAACCAATCACCC. Protein: CASSLAAGTNQSP. The entire CDR3 reads CASSLAAGTNQSPLHF.

Only a few counts were recorded for this clone. At one boundary the junction diverges from the germline segment, which might be a read error. The read ends 3 residues before the CDR3 terminus; that terminus is restored from the germline J gene. The chain employs TRBV7-7 and TRBJ2-3; 10 nucleotides agree with TRBD2. Germline lookup yields CDR1 SSHAT and CDR2 FNYEAQ (reference sequence). The CDR3 spans 16 residues. CDR3 amino acids: CASSLSSSGSSDTQYF. The covered CDR3 bases are TGTGCTAGCAGCTTAAGTTCTAGCGGGAGCTCGGATACG.

By share of the sample, this clone is medium-sized. The sequenced fragment ends 3 residues before the CDR3 boundary, so the rest is inferred from the germline J gene. The chain has TRBV24-1 and TRBJ2-7; 9 positions agree with TRBD1. Losses at the gene ends were 4 bases for V and 1 base for J; bases not matched to a gene: 10. Per the germline V gene, CDR1 is KGHDR and CDR2 is SFDVKD. The CDR3 sequence is 17 residues long. The CDR3 is CATSDYAGTGSSYEQYF. CDR3 DNA, as far as it was read: TGTGCCACCAGTGACTACGCCGGGACAGGGTCTTCCTACGAG.

Points on this clone: The sequence runs out 3 residues before the end of the CDR3; the remainder is reconstructed from the germline J gene. J is TRBJ1-3 and V is TRBV19, with D possibly matching TRBD1 (5 bases). CDR1 LNHDA and CDR2 SQIVND come from the germline V gene (reference sequence). The CDR3 extends over 15 amino acids. Trimming cost V 3 bases and J 0 bases, with 9 bases left between them. CDR3 in amino acids: CASSIQGVSGNTIYF. The covered CDR3 bases are TGTGCCAGTAGTATCCAGGGCGTCTCTGGAAACACC. The full variable domain, rest sourced from reference TRBV19 and TRBJ1-3, is DGGITQSPKYLFRKEGQNVTLSCEQNLNHDAMYWYRQDPGQGLRLIYYSQIVNDFQKGDIAEGYSVSREKKESFPLTVTSAQKNPTAFYLCASSIQGVSGNTIYFGEGSWLTVV.

In its sample, this clone was seen a few times. The CDR3 goes on 3 residues after the read ends, and that part is filled in from the germline J gene. The rearrangement links TRBV6-2 or TRBV6-3 to TRBJ1-1, with TRBD1 identical over 9 bases. Germline V gene lookup returns CDR1 MNHEY and CDR2 SVGEGT. The CDR3 consists of 14 residues. Losses at the gene ends were 1 base for V and 4 bases for J; bases not matched to a gene: 1. The CDR3 DNA, read in part, is TGTGCCAGCAGTTACTTGGACAGGGGCACTGAA. As protein: CASSYLDRGTE. In full, the CDR3 is CASSYLDRGTEAFF.

This clone was counted between two and nine times. Partial CDR3 DNA: TGTGCCAGCTCACCCAGCCGGGGTTCCTACGAG. It is translated as CASSPSRGSYE. The entire CDR3 protein reads CASSPSRGSYEQYF. The chain links TRBV18 to TRBJ2-7; the D gene is possibly TRBD2 (5 bases). The read is 3 residues too short to cover the CDR3 end, so that end is filled in from the germline J gene. V dropped 3 bases and J dropped 1 base, with 10 bases sitting between them. The germline gives CDR1 KGHSH, CDR2 LQKENI. The CDR3 is made up of 14 amino acids.

Worth noting for this clone: The sequenced fragment ends 3 residues before the CDR3 boundary, so the rest is inferred from the germline J gene. This rearrangement joins TRBV7-2 to TRBJ2-3; 7 nucleotides line up with TRBD2. CDR1 is SGHTA and CDR2 is FQGNSA in the germline V gene. V lost 2 bases to trimming and J lost 4 bases; unmatched junction nucleotides: 3. CDR3 length equals 14 residues. CDR3 DNA, as far as it was read: TGTGCCAGCAGCTTACGTAGCGGGCCAGATACG. Its protein is CASSLRSGPDT. The entire CDR3 protein reads CASSLRSGPDTQYF. Drawing the rest from reference TRBV7-2 and TRBJ2-3, the complete variable domain is GAGVSQSPSNKVTEKGKDVELRCDPISGHTALYWYRQSLGQGLEFLIYFQGNSAPDKSGLPSDRFSAERTGGSVSTLTIQRTQQEDSAVYLCASSLRSGPDTQYFGPGTRLTVL.

On this clone itself: From the germline J gene comes the end of the CDR3, since the read stops 3 residues before it. This chain uses TRBV7-3 with TRBJ2-1; D not certain. The V gene lost 2 bases and the J gene lost 5 bases, with 7 bases spanning the gap. Germline V CDR1 and CDR2: SGHTA, FQGTGA. This CDR3 is 13 amino acids long. The covered CDR3 bases are TGTGCCAGCAGCTTAGGCCCCGACAATGAG. Amino acids: CASSLGPDNE. The entire CDR3 protein is CASSLGPDNEQFF.

There are a few counts of this clone. The CDR3 end lies 3 residues beyond the end of the read and is filled in from the germline J gene. The V gene is TRBV18, the J gene TRBJ1-1; 8 bases match TRBD1. Germline-derived CDR1 and CDR2 are KGHSH and LQKENI. The V segment lost 6 bases and the J segment 1 base; nucleotides outside the gene matches: 4. The CDR3 is 14 residues long. CDR3 DNA (partial): TGTGCCAGCTCTCAAGACAGGGGGAACACTGAA. It is translated as CASSQDRGNTE. In full, the CDR3 is CASSQDRGNTEAFF.

Note on this clone: The read is 3 residues too short to cover the CDR3 end, so that end is filled in from the germline J gene. The chain links TRBV2 to TRBJ2-1; the match to TRBD2 covers 12 bases. V lost 6 bases to trimming and J lost 2 bases; unmatched junction nucleotides: 2. Germline CDR1 reads SNHLY; CDR2 reads FYNNEI. The CDR3 length is 15 residues. CDR3 DNA, as far as it was read: TGTGCCAGCAGAGCTAGCGGGAGGGCCTACAATGAG. This codes for CASRASGRAYNE. The full CDR3 is CASRASGRAYNEQFF.

The table lists this clone with a few counts. Sequencing ends 3 residues short of the CDR3 end; the germline J gene provides the rest. The rearrangement links TRBV18 to TRBJ2-6, with 7 bases that match TRBD1. This CDR3 has 17 amino acids. Germline CDR1 KGHSH, CDR2 LQKENI. With V trimmed by 5 bases and J by 0 bases, 7 bases remained unmatched. CDR3 DNA, as far as it was read: TGTGCCAGCTCAGCGACAGGGCCCTTCTCTGGGGCCAACGTC. This sequence encodes CASSATGPFSGANV. The full CDR3 protein reads CASSATGPFSGANVLTF.

This clone occurred a few times. Read coverage stops 3 residues before the CDR3 terminus; the germline J gene supplies the remainder. V and J are TRBV6-2 or TRBV6-3 and TRBJ2-7, with D maybe TRBD1 (6 bases). Between the trimmed V and J ends, which lost 3 bases and 1 base, there was a span of 13 bases. From germline, CDR1 is MNHEY and CDR2 SVGEGT. This CDR3 comprises 15 residues. CDR3 loop: CASSYGEDSSYEQYF. CDR3 bases read: TGTGCCAGCAGTTATGGCGAGGACAGTTCCTACGAG.

Turning to this clone: The CDR3 end lies 3 residues beyond the end of the read and is filled in from the germline J gene. The chain uses TRBV19 and TRBJ1-4, with D hard to call. Germline CDR1 and CDR2: LNHDA and SQIVND (reference sequence). The CDR3 sequence is 14 residues long. V lost 8 bases to trimming and J lost 3 bases, with 13 bases between them. Partial CDR3 DNA: TGTGCCAGTGGGTCAGGTTTTCCTAATGAAAAA. It is translated as CASGSGFPNEK. The whole CDR3 sequence reads CASGSGFPNEKLFF. The whole variable domain, remainder taken from reference TRBV19 and TRBJ1-4, is DGGITQSPKYLFRKEGQNVTLSCEQNLNHDAMYWYRQDPGQGLRLIYYSQIVNDFQKGDIAEGYSVSREKKESFPLTVTSAQKNPTAFYLCASGSGFPNEKLFFGSGTQLSVL.

On this clone itself: The read terminates 3 residues before the CDR3 end, so the remaining end is supplied by the germline J gene. The gene calls are TRBV2 and TRBJ1-2; 11 bases line up with TRBD1. Germline assignment: CDR1 SNHLY and CDR2 FYNNEI. The CDR3 runs to 15 residues. Unmatched junction bases numbered 7, after V lost 6 bases and J lost 4 bases. The covered CDR3 bases are TGTGCCAGCAGGGACGGGACAGGGGGGTTCTATGGC. It is translated as CASRDGTGGFYG. The whole CDR3 sequence reads CASRDGTGGFYGYTF.